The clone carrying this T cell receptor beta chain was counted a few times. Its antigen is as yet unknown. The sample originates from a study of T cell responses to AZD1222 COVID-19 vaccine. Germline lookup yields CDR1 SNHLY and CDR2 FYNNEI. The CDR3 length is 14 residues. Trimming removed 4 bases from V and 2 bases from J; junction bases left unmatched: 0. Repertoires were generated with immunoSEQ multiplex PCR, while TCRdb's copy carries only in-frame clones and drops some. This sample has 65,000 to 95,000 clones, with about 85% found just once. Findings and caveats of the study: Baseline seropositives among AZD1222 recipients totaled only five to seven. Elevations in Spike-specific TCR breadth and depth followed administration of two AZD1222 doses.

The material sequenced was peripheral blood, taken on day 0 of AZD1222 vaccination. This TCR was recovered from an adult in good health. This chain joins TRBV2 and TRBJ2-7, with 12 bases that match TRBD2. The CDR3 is CASSGTSGAYEQYF. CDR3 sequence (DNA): TGTGCCAGCAGTGGGACTAGCGGGGCCTACGAGCAGTACTTC.